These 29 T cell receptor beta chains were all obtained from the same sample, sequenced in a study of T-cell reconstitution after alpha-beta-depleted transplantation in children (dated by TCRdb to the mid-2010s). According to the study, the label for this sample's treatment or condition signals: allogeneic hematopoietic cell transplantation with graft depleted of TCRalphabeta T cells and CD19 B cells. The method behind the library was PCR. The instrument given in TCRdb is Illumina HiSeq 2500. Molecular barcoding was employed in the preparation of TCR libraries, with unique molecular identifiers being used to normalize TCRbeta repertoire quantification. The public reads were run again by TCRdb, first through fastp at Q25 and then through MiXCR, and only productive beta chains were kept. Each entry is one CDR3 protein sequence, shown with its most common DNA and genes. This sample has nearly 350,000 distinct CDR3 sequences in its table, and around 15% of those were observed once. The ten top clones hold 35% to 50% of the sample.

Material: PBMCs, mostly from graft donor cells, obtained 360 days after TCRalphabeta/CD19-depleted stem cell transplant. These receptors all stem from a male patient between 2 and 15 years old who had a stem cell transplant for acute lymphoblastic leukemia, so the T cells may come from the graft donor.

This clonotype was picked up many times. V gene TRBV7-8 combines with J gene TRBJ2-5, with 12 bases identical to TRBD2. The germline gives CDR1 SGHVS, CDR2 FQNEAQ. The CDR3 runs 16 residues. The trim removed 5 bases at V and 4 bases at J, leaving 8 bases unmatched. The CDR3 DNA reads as TGTGCCAGCAGCGTCACTAGCGGGAGGTTCGCAGAGACCCAGTACTTC. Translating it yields CASSVTSGRFAETQYF.

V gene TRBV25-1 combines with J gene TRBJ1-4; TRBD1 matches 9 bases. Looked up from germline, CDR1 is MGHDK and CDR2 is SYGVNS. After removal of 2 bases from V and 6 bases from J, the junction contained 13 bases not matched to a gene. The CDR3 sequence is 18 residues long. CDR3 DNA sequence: TGTGCCAGCAGTGAACTGTGGGACAGGGCCGCGCCTTATGAAAAACTGTTTTTT. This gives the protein CASSELWDRAAPYEKLFF.

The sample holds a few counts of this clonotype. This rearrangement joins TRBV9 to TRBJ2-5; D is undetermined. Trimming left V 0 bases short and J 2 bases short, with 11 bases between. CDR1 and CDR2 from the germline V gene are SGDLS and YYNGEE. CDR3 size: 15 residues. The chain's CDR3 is CASSVGVRFQETQYF. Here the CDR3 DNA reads TGTGCCAGCAGCGTAGGCGTACGGTTTCAAGAGACCCAGTACTTC.

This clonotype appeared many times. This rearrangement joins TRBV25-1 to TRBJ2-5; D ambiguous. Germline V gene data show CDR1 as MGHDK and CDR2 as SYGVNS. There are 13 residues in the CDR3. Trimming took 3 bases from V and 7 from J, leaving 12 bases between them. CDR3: CASSERPLGTQYF. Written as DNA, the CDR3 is TGTGCCAGCAGTGAGCGACCCCTCGGGACCCAGTACTTC.

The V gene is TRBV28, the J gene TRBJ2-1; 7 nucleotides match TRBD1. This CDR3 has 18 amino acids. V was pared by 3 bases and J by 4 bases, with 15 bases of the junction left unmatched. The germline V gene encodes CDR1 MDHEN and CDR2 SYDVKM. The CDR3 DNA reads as TGTGCCAGCAGTTTTTTTATCGGTAAAACAGGGGAGTACAATGAGCAGTTCTTC. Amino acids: CASSFFIGKTGEYNEQFF.

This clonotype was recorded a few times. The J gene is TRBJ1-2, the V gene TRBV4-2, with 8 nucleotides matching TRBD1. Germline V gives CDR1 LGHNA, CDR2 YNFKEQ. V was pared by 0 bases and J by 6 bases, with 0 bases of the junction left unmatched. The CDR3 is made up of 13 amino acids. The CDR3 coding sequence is TGTGCCAGCAGCCAAGACAGGGGGCATGGCTACACCTTC. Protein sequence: CASSQDRGHGYTF.

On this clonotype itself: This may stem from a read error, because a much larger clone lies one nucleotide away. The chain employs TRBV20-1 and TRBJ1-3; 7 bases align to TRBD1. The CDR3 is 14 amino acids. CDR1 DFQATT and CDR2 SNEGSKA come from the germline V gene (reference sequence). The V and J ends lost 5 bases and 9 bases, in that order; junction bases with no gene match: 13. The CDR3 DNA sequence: TGCAGTGCTCGACAGGGAAGCGGGGGAGGCACCATATATTTT. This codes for CSARQGSGGGTIYF.

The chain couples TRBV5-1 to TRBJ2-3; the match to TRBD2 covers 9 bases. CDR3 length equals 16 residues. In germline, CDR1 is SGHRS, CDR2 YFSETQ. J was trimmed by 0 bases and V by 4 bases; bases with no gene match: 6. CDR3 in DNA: TGCGCCAGCAGCCACGGACTAGCGTCTAGCACAGATACGCAGTATTTT. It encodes CASSHGLASSTDTQYF.

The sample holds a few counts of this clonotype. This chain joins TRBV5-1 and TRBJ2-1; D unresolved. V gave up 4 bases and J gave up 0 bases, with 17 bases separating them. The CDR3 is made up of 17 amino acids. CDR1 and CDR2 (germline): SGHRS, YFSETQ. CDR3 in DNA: TGCGCCAGCAGCATACCTGGGTCCTTAGGCTCCTACAATGAGCAGTTCTTC. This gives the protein CASSIPGSLGSYNEQFF.

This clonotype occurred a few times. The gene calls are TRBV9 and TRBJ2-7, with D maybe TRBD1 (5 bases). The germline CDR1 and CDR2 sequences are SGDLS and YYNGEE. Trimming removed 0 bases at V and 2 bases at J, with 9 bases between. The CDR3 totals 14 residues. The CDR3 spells CASSVGSRAYEQYF. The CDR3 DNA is TGTGCCAGCAGCGTAGGATCCAGGGCCTACGAGCAGTACTTC.

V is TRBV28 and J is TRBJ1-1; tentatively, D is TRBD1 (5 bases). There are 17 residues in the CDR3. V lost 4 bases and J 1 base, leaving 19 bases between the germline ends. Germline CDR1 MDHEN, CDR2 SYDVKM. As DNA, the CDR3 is TGTGCCAGCAGTTCCCCCGGCGACAGAAATGGGAACACTGAAGCTTTCTTT. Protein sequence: CASSSPGDRNGNTEAFF.

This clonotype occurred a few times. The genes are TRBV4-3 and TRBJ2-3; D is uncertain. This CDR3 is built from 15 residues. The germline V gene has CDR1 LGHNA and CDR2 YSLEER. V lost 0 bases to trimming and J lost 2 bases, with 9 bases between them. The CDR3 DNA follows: TGCGCCAGCAGCCAAGATCCGTATTTCACAGATACGCAGTATTTT. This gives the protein CASSQDPYFTDTQYF.

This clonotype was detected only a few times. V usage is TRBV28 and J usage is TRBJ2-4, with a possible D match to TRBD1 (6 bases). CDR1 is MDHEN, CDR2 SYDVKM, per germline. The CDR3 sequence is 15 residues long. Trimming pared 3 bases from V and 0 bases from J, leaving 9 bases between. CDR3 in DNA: TGTGCCAGCAGTTTCAGGGGCCTAGCCAAAAACATTCAGTACTTC. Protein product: CASSFRGLAKNIQYF.

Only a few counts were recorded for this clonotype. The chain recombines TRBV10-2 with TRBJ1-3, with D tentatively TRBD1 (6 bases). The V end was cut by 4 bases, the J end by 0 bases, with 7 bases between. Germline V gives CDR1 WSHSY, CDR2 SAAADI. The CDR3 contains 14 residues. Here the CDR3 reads CASSGTVSGNTIYF. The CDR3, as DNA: TGCGCCAGCAGTGGGACAGTCTCTGGAAACACCATATATTTT.

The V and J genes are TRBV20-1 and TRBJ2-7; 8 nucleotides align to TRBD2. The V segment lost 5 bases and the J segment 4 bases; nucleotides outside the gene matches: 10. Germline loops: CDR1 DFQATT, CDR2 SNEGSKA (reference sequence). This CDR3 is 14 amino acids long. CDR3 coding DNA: TGCAGTGCTTCTCAGCGGGAGAAGACGTACGAGCAGTACTTC. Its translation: CSASQREKTYEQYF.

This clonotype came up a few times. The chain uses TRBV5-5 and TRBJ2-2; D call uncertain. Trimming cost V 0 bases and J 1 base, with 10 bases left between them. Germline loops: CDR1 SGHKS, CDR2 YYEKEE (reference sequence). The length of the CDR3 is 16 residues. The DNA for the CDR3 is TGTGCCAGCAGCTTGGGCCGAGTCAAGAACACCGGGGAGCTGTTTTTT. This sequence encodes CASSLGRVKNTGELFF.

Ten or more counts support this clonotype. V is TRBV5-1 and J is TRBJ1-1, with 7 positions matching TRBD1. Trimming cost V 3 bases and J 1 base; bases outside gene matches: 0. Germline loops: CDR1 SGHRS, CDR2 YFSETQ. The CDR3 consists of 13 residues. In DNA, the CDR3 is TGCGCCAGCAGCTGGGACAGGAACACTGAAGCTTTCTTT. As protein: CASSWDRNTEAFF.

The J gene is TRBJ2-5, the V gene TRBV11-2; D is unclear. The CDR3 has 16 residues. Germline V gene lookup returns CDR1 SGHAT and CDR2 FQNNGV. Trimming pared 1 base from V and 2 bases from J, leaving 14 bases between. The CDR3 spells CASSLGYLGFQETQYF. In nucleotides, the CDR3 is TGTGCCAGCAGCTTAGGCTATTTGGGTTTTCAAGAGACCCAGTACTTC. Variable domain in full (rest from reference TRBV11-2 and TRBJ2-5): EAGVAQSPRYKIIEKRQSVAFWCNPISGHATLYWYQQILGQGPKLLIQFQNNGVVDDSQLPKDRFSAERLKGVDSTLKIQPAKLEDSAVYLCASSLGYLGFQETQYFGPGTRLLVL.

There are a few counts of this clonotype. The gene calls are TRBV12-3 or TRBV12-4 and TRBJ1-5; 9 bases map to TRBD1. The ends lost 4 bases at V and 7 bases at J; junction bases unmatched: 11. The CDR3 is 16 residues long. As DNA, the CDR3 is TGTGCCAGCAGTTCCCTCCGGGACAGGGTCGGACAGCCCCAGCATTTT. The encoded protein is CASSSLRDRVGQPQHF.

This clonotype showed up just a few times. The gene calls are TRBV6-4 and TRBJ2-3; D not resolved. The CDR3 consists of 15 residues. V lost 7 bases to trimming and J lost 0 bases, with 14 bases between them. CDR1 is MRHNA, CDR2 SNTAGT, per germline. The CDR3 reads CASNRRNSSTDTQYF. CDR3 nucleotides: TGTGCCAGCAATCGGCGGAACTCTAGCACAGATACGCAGTATTTT.

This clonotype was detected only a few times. The CDR3 here is CASSPRGEGSTEAFF. The CDR3 nucleotides read TGTGCCAGCTCACCAAGGGGAGAAGGCAGCACTGAAGCTTTCTTT. The chain combines TRBV18 with TRBJ1-1, with D maybe TRBD1 (5 bases). V was trimmed by 2 bases and J by 4 bases, leaving 14 bases between them. The germline CDR1 and CDR2 sequences are KGHSH and LQKENI. There are 15 residues in the CDR3.

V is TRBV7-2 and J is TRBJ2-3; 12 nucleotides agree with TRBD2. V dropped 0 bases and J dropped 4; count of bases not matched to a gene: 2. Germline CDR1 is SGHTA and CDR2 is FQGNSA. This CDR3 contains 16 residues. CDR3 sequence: CASSLARLAGADTQYF. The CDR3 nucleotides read TGTGCCAGCAGCTTAGCCCGACTAGCGGGAGCAGATACGCAGTATTTT.

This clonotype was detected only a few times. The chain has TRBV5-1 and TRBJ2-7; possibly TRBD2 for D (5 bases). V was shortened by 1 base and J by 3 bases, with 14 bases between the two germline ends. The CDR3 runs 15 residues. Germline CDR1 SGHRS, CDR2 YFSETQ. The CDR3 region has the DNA TGCGCCAGCAGCTTGTCACCGGGATACCGCTACGAGCAGTACTTC. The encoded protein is CASSLSPGYRYEQYF.

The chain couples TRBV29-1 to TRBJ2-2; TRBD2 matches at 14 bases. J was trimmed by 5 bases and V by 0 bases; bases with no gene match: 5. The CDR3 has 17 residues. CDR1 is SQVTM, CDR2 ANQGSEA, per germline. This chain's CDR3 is CSVEEAGLAGVTGELFF. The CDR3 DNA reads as TGCAGCGTTGAAGAGGCGGGACTAGCGGGAGTAACCGGGGAGCTGTTTTTT.

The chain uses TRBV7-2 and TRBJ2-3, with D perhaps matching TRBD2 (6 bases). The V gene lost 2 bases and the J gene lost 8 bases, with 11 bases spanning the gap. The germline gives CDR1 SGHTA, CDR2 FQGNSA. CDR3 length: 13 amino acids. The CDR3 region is CASSLSASVTQYF. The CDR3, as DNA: TGTGCCAGCAGCTTATCGGCTAGCGTTACGCAGTATTTT.

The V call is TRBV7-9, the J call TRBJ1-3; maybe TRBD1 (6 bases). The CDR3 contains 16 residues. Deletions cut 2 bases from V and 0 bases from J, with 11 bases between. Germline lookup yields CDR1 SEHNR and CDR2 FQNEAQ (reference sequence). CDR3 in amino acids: CASSLKGGSSGNTIYF. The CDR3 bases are TGTGCCAGCAGCTTAAAGGGGGGGAGCTCTGGAAACACCATATATTTT.

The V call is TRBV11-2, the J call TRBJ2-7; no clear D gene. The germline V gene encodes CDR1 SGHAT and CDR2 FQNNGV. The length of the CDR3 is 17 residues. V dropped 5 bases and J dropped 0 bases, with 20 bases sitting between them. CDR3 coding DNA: TGTGCCAGCAGCCCAAATGGATGGCGACTGAACTCCTACGAGCAGTACTTC. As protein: CASSPNGWRLNSYEQYF.

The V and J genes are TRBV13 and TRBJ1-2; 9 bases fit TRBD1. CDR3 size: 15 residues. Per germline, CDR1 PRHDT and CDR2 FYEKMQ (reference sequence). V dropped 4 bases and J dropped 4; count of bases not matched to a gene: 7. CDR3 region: CASSSRDREIYGYTF. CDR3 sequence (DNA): TGTGCCAGCAGCTCCCGGGACAGGGAGATCTATGGCTACACCTTC.

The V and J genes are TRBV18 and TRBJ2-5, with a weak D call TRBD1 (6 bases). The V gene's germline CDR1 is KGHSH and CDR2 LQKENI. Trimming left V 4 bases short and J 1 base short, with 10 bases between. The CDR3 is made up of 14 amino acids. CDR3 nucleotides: TGTGCCAGCTCACACGGACAGCTCCAAGAGACCCAGTACTTC. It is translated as CASSHGQLQETQYF.